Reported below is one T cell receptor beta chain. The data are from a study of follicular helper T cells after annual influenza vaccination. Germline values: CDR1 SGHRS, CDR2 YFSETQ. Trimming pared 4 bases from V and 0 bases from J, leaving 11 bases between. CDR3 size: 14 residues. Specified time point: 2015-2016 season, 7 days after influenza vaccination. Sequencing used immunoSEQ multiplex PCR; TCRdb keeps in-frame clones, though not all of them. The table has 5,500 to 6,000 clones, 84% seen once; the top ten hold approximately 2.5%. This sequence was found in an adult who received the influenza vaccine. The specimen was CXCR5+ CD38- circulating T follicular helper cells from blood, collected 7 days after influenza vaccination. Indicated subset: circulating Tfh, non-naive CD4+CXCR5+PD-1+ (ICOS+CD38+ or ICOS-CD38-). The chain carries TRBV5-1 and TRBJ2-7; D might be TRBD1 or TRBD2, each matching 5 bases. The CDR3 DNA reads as TGCGCCAGCAGCGAGGGACGGAACTCCTACGAGCAGTACTTC. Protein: CASSEGRNSYEQYF. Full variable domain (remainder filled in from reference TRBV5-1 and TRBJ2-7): KAGVTQTPRYLIKTRGQQVTLSCSPISGHRSVSWYQQTPGQGLQFLFEYFSETQRNKGNFPGRFSGRQFSNSRSEMNVSTLELGDSALYLCASSEGRNSYEQYFGPGTRLTVT.